This T cell receptor beta chain comes out of a study of T cell responses to AZD1222 COVID-19 vaccine. Libraries were prepared by immunoSEQ multiplex PCR; TCRdb keeps only in-frame clonotypes and omits some of them. The sample records some 250,000 clones, 85% to 95% being singletons. The V and J ends lost 3 bases and 6 bases respectively, with 3 bases between them. CDR3 length: 11 residues. Germline V gene lookup returns CDR1 SGHDT and CDR2 YYEEEE. The material sequenced was peripheral blood, taken 28 days after the second AZD1222 dose. This chain connects TRBV5-6 to TRBJ2-2; D not certain. This receptor was taken from an adult who received the AZD1222 COVID-19 vaccine. The CDR3 region has the DNA TGTGCCAGCAGCTCTCCCGGGGAGCTGTTTTTT. It translates to CASSSPGELFF. The complete variable domain, with remaining parts taken from reference TRBV5-6 and TRBJ2-2, reads DAGVTQSPTHLIKTRGQQVTLRCSPKSGHDTVSWYQQALGQGPQFIFQYYEEEERQRGNFPDRFSGHQFPNYSSELNVNALLLGDSALYLCASSSPGELFFGEGSRLTVL.